This record concerns one TCR beta chain sequence. The sample is drawn from a study of blood T cell repertoires in COVID-19. Study in general: From the United States, Italy and Spain came samples of acute and convalescent COVID-19.

The CDR3 sequence is 15 residues long. V was trimmed by 8 bases and J by 0 bases, leaving 11 bases between them. The germline V gene encodes CDR1 ENHRY and CDR2 SYGVKD. Assay: immunoSEQ multiplex PCR; the TCRdb copy retains only in-frame clones and omits some. The data show around 97,000 clones, about 90% seen once. This clonotype originated in a human donor in a cohort sampled during active COVID-19. The chain recombines TRBV10-3 with TRBJ2-6, with a possible D match to TRBD1 (6 bases). Material: peripheral blood. CDR3 sequence: CAIAPGDSGANVLTF. CDR3 sequence (DNA): TGTGCCATCGCTCCAGGGGACTCTGGGGCCAACGTCCTGACTTTC.